The present T cell receptor (beta chain) was sequenced within a study of blood T cell repertoires in COVID-19. The overall study: Italy, Spain and the United States were the sources of the convalescent and acute COVID-19 samples. In each case, the material was cDNA or gDNA derived from T cells, B-cell-depleted T cells, or PBMCs.

Methods used by the authors: Reference gene primer amplification in the assay estimated nucleated cell counts. Here immunoSEQ multiplex PCR was the method, and the copy in TCRdb shows in-frame clones only, minus some. The DNA was the basis for D and trimming; V, J and clone size are from that table. The table lists roughly 230,000 clones, about 91% of them singletons, with roughly 4.8% in the top ten. Source material: peripheral blood. The sequence came from a woman in her forties who had recovered from COVID-19.

For the CDR3, the DNA is TGTGCCAGCAGTTACTCGGGACTAGCGTACCAAGAGACCCAGTACTTC. Its protein product is CASSYSGLAYQETQYF. The chain carries TRBV6-5 and TRBJ2-5; TRBD2 matches at 10 bases. V was pared by 0 bases and J by 0 bases, with 1 base of the junction left unmatched. The CDR3 is 16 amino acids. Germline CDR1 MNHEY, CDR2 SVGAGI.